These 24 T cell receptor beta chains were sequenced from one sample in a study of early T cells in non-severe SARS-CoV-2 infection. TCRdb redid the calling of the 5' RACE reads with MiXCR, one entry per CDR3 protein. The profile covers 74,000 or so distinct CDR3 sequences, with roughly 12% appearing a single time and 1.1% taken by the ten largest. Sequencing was performed on whole blood. The receptors were gathered from an adult who was a healthcare worker with PCR-confirmed SARS-CoV-2 infection or an uninfected control (not recorded which).

The gene calls are TRBV11-2 and TRBJ2-7; TRBD2 aligns across 8 bases. Germline CDR1 reads SGHAT; CDR2 reads FQNNGV. The CDR3 is made up of 15 amino acids. The ends lost 5 bases at V and 4 bases at J; junction bases unmatched: 10. The CDR3 reads CASSPTWASGYEQYF. The CDR3, as DNA: TGTGCCAGCAGCCCCACGTGGGCTAGCGGGTACGAGCAGTACTTC.

This clonotype was seen a few times. The V and J genes are TRBV12-3 or TRBV12-4 and TRBJ2-7; D is possibly TRBD1 (6 bases). Trimming took off 4 bases at V and 1 base at J, with 8 bases between the two ends. The CDR3 consists of 13 residues. The CDR3 is CASSSGASYEQYF. CDR3 in DNA: TGTGCCAGCAGTTCAGGGGCATCCTACGAGCAGTACTTC.

There are a few counts of this clonotype. This chain joins TRBV7-8 and TRBJ1-2, with D hard to call. Per germline, CDR1 SGHVS and CDR2 FQNEAQ. V lost 5 bases to trimming and J lost 4 bases, with 11 bases between them. The CDR3 is made up of 13 amino acids. The CDR3 DNA reads TGTGCCAGCAGCCTTGGCAGTATCTATGGCTACACCTTC. Its translation: CASSLGSIYGYTF.

This clonotype was detected ten times or more. The V call is TRBV28, the J call TRBJ2-3; weak D call: TRBD2 (5 bases). The CDR3 loop spans 16 amino acids. Trimming removed 1 base at V and 2 bases at J, with 13 bases between. CDR1 is MDHEN, CDR2 SYDVKM, per germline. The CDR3: CASSLLSARATDTQYF. Here the CDR3 DNA reads TGTGCCAGCAGTTTATTATCCGCGAGGGCCACAGATACGCAGTATTTT.

Worth noting for this clonotype: One junction end does not reproduce the germline sequence, and a read error may be involved. CDR3 sequence reads: CSVEGVGRETQYF. In DNA form, the CDR3 reads TGCAGCGTCGAAGGGGTGGGTAGGGAGACCCAGTACTTC. The V gene is TRBV29-1, the J gene TRBJ2-5, with D tentatively TRBD1 (5 bases). CDR3 length equals 13 residues. CDR1 SQVTM and CDR2 ANQGSEA come from the germline V gene.

Many counts were recorded for this clonotype. The V call is TRBV15, the J call TRBJ2-7; TRBD2 agrees at 9 bases. With V trimmed by 4 bases and J by 2 bases, 3 bases remained unmatched. CDR1 and CDR2 (germline): LNHNV, YYDKDF (reference sequence). This CDR3 contains 14 residues. CDR3 bases: TGTGCCACCAGCATCCGACTAGCGGCCTACGAGCAGTACTTC. Its translation is CATSIRLAAYEQYF.

This clonotype has only a few counts. The chain is built from TRBV9 and TRBJ2-5; maybe TRBD2 (5 bases). V gave up 0 bases and J gave up 0 bases, with 9 bases separating them. The CDR3 loop spans 15 amino acids. CDR1 SGDLS and CDR2 YYNGEE come from the germline V gene. As DNA, the CDR3 is TGTGCCAGCAGCGTAGGAGCTAGCAACCAAGAGACCCAGTACTTC. It yields the protein CASSVGASNQETQYF.

This clonotype was counted at least ten times. The chain recombines TRBV5-1 with TRBJ1-1; TRBD1 matches at 7 bases. Germline values: CDR1 SGHRS, CDR2 YFSETQ. V lost 2 bases and J lost 11; bases outside the gene matches: 6. The CDR3 runs to 12 residues. The CDR3 DNA reads as TGCGCCAGCAGCTTCTTAGGGGGCGATGCTTTCTTT. Translation: CASSFLGGDAFF. The full variable domain, rest sourced from reference TRBV5-1 and TRBJ1-1, is KAGVTQTPRYLIKTRGQQVTLSCSPISGHRSVSWYQQTPGQGLQFLFEYFSETQRNKGNFPGRFSGRQFSNSRSEMNVSTLELGDSALYLCASSFLGGDAFFGQGTRLTVV.

The genes are TRBV12-3 or TRBV12-4 and TRBJ2-7; 8 nucleotides align to TRBD2. The V gene end was trimmed by 6 bases and the J gene end by 0 bases; junction bases not matched to a gene: 4. CDR3 size: 14 residues. The CDR3 bases are TGTGCCAGCAGCGAAAGCGGGAGCTCCTACGAGCAGTACTTC. It translates to CASSESGSSYEQYF.

This clonotype was seen many times. The chain links TRBV20-1 to TRBJ2-5, with D maybe TRBD1 (6 bases). Between the trimmed V and J ends, which lost 0 bases and 2 bases, there was a span of 7 bases. The CDR3 has 13 residues. CDR1 DFQATT and CDR2 SNEGSKA come from the germline V gene (reference sequence). The CDR3 is CSAREGQQETQYF. DNA of the CDR3: TGCAGTGCTAGAGAAGGACAGCAAGAGACCCAGTACTTC.

About this clonotype itself: At one of its ends the junction is not consistent with the germline gene, which may arise from a read error. The genes are TRBV18 and TRBJ1-1, with a tentative D call TRBD1 (6 bases). The CDR3 extends over 15 amino acids. Germline CDR1 reads KGHSH; CDR2 reads LQKENI. CDR3 bases: TGTGTCAGCTCACTCGCGGGCGGGGGCCAGACTGAAGCTTTCTTT. Translated, it gives CVSSLAGGGQTEAFF.

The chain links TRBV3-1 to TRBJ2-5; D gene unclear. The germline V gene has CDR1 LGHDT and CDR2 YNNKEL (reference sequence). V was cut by 3 bases and J by 1 base, with 15 bases left in between. The CDR3 is 16 amino acids. CDR3 nucleotide sequence: TGTGCCAGCAGCCACCCAAGAGGAAGAGTCCAAGAGACCCAGTACTTC. It encodes CASSHPRGRVQETQYF.

In this sample, this clonotype turned up many times. The V call is TRBV19, the J call TRBJ1-5; D is ambiguous. This CDR3 is built from 15 residues. V was clipped by 8 bases and J by 2 bases, with 16 bases between them. Germline V lookup: CDR1 LNHDA, CDR2 SQIVND (reference sequence). The CDR3 nucleotides are TGTGCCAGTGGGTACCACACAAGGGGCAATCAGCCCCAGCATTTT. Encoded protein: CASGYHTRGNQPQHF.

This clonotype has more than one count but fewer than ten. The J gene is TRBJ2-3, the V gene TRBV30; 7 bases match TRBD1. This CDR3 region has 14 residues. CDR1 GTSNPN and CDR2 SVGIG come from the germline V gene (reference sequence). V shed 5 bases, J shed 4 bases, and the junction held 9 bases outside the gene matches. The DNA of the CDR3 is TGTGCCTGGCGGACAGGTGTTAAGCCAGATACGCAGTATTTT. Translating gives CAWRTGVKPDTQYF.

This clonotype has only a few counts. This rearrangement joins TRBV6-1 to TRBJ2-1; 8 nucleotides line up with TRBD1. Germline values: CDR1 MNHNS, CDR2 SASEGT. V was clipped by 6 bases and J by 5 bases; unmatched bases: 3. This CDR3 has 13 amino acids. CDR3 DNA: TGTGCCAGCAGCAAGGACAGGGACAATGAGCAGTTCTTC. Its translation: CASSKDRDNEQFF.

A few counts support this clonotype. V and J are TRBV25-1 and TRBJ2-5; D is perhaps TRBD1 (5 bases). CDR3 length: 14 amino acids. V lost 6 bases and J lost 5, with 16 bases in between. Germline V gene data show CDR1 as MGHDK and CDR2 as SYGVNS. CDR3 nucleotides: TGTGCCAGCAGCGCGACAGTGTCCGGGGAGACCCAGTACTTC. As protein: CASSATVSGETQYF.

The chain joins TRBV7-6 to TRBJ2-7; 9 nucleotides agree with TRBD2. CDR3 length: 16 residues. V gave up 5 bases and J gave up 6 bases; unmatched junction bases: 14. Germline CDR1 reads SGHVS; CDR2 reads FNYEAQ. This CDR3 is CASSPLRRTSVFEQYF. CDR3 coding DNA: TGTGCCAGCAGCCCACTCCGCAGGACTAGCGTTTTCGAGCAGTACTTC.

This chain links TRBV30 with TRBJ2-5; 9 bases agree with TRBD2. Germline values: CDR1 GTSNPN, CDR2 SVGIG (reference sequence). Unmatched junction bases numbered 8, after V lost 8 bases and J lost 4 bases. This CDR3 region has 13 residues. The CDR3: CAGETSGPETQYF. The CDR3 DNA reads TGTGCCGGGGAGACTAGCGGCCCAGAGACCCAGTACTTC.

The sample holds many counts of this clonotype. This sequence joins TRBV10-3 and TRBJ2-3, with 8 bases lining up with TRBD2. Per the germline V gene, CDR1 is ENHRY and CDR2 is SYGVKD. V trimming: 2 bases; J trimming: 11 bases; junction bases outside the gene matches: 0. The CDR3 sequence is 11 residues long. CDR3 region: CAISEGTRQYF. Written as DNA, the CDR3 is TGTGCCATCAGTGAGGGGACTAGGCAGTATTTT.

This clonotype showed up many times. The junction departs from the called germline gene at one end, perhaps through a read error. V is TRBV4-3 and J is TRBJ2-3; the match to TRBD2 covers 7 bases. The CDR3 extends over 21 amino acids. Germline CDR1 and CDR2: LGHNA and YSLEER. CDR3 DNA sequence: TGCGCCAGCAGCCAAGATAGAGTCACTGGGAGGGCCCCCGTCCGCACAGTTACGCAGTATTTT. Amino acids: CASSQDRVTGRAPVRTVTQYF.

This clonotype was seen only a few times. CDR3 in amino acids: CASTYTGGAGTDTQYF. The CDR3 DNA sequence: TGTGCCAGTACTTATACGGGGGGCGCAGGCACAGATACGCAGTATTTT. The rearrangement uses TRBV19 and TRBJ2-3, with D possibly matching TRBD2 (7 bases). Trimming cost V 7 bases and J 1 base, with 18 bases left between them. The CDR3 has 16 residues. Germline CDR1 reads LNHDA; CDR2 reads SQIVND (reference sequence).

The sample holds many counts of this clonotype. The chain recombines TRBV29-1 with TRBJ2-5, with 7 bases identical to TRBD2. With 4 bases clipped from V and 4 bases from J, the junction kept 3 bases outside the gene matches. The CDR3 sequence is 12 residues long. CDR1 and CDR2 from the germline V gene are SQVTM and ANQGSEA. Written as DNA, the CDR3 is TGCAGCGTTGTAGGGAGGGGAGAGACCCAGTACTTC. Translated: CSVVGRGETQYF.

The table lists this clonotype with many counts. The chain links TRBV9 to TRBJ2-4; D possibly corresponds to TRBD2 (6 bases). This CDR3 has 15 amino acids. Trimming cost V 0 bases and J 7 bases, with 14 bases left between them. Germline V gene data show CDR1 as SGDLS and CDR2 as YYNGEE. CDR3 loop: CASSVEGGGFNIQYF. The CDR3 nucleotides are TGTGCCAGCAGCGTAGAAGGTGGAGGGTTTAACATTCAGTACTTC.

This clonotype is categorized as medium-sized. This rearrangement joins TRBV3-1 to TRBJ1-4; D is uncertain. The germline CDR1 and CDR2 sequences are LGHDT and YNNKEL (reference sequence). The CDR3 spans 13 residues. V lost 3 bases, J lost 7 bases, and 9 bases lay in between. Here the CDR3 DNA reads TGTGCCAGCAGCCATGCGTCGAGTGAAAAACTGTTTTTT. It translates to CASSHASSEKLFF.